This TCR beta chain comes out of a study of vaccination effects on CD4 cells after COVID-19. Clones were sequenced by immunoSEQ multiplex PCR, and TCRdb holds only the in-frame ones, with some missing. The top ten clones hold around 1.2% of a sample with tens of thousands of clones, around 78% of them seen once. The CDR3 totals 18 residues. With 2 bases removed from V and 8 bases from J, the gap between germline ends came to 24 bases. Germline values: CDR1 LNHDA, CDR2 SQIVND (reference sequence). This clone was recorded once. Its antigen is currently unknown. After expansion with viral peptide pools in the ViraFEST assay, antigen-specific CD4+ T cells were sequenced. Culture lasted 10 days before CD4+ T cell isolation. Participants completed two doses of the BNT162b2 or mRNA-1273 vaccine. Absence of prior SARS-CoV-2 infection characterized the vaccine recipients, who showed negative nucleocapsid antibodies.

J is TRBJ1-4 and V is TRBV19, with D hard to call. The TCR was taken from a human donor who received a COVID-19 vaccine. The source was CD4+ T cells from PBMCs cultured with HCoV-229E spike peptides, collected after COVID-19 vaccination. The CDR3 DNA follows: TGTGCCAGTAGTATACACCAACCTATGAGGGCGGAAGGCGAAAAACTGTTTTTT. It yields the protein CASSIHQPMRAEGEKLFF.